This TCR beta chain was identified during a study of blood T cell repertoires in COVID-19. As for the study in general: Sites in the United States, Italy and Spain provided acute and convalescent COVID-19 samples.

In the authors' workflow: By means of reference gene primer amplification, nucleated cell counts were estimated. Libraries were prepared by immunoSEQ multiplex PCR; TCRdb keeps only in-frame clonotypes and omits some of them. That table gives V, J and clone size, and the DNA gave D and trimming. The table lists around 100,000 clones, over 85% of them singletons. V was pared by 2 bases and J by 7 bases, with 6 bases of the junction left unmatched. Germline assignment: CDR1 MGHDK and CDR2 SYGVNS. This CDR3 comprises 16 residues. Patients from Seattle were sampled longitudinally, starting during active infection.

This chain uses TRBV25-1 with TRBJ1-6; 9 positions match TRBD1. The source of this sequence is a woman aged 50 to 60 with COVID-19, enrolled during active disease. Sequences were obtained from peripheral blood. CDR3 protein: CASSEPGTGRNSPLHF. The CDR3 coding sequence is TGTGCCAGCAGTGAACCGGGGACAGGGAGAAATTCACCCCTCCACTTT.